A single sample is the source of the 2 T cell receptor beta chains below, sequenced in a study of CD8 T cells in Susac syndrome. Random hexamers primed reverse transcription of about 0.45 to 1 ug RNA. TCRdb reanalysed the immunoSEQ multiplex PCR reads using MiXCR and keeps one entry per CDR3 protein. The table lists fewer than 350,000 distinct CDR3 sequences, roughly nine tenths of them singletons. The sample taken for sequencing was CD4+ T cells from PBMCs. These receptor sequences come from a human donor with multiple sclerosis.

The chain is built from TRBV20-1 and TRBJ1-1; unclear D gene. Trimming took 3 bases from V and 2 from J, leaving 13 bases between them. The CDR3 spans 14 residues. CDR1 is DFQATT, CDR2 SNEGSKA, per germline (reference sequence). This chain's CDR3 is CSASAVRGNTEAFF. CDR3 nucleotides: TGCAGTGCTAGTGCTGTGCGGGGAAACACTGAAGCTTTCTTT.

The chain has TRBV5-4 and TRBJ2-6, with unresolved D. Between the trimmed V and J ends, which lost 5 bases and 7 bases, there was a span of 13 bases. The CDR3 consists of 14 residues. The germline V gene has CDR1 SGHNT and CDR2 YYREEE (reference sequence). In nucleotides, the CDR3 is TGTGCCAGCAGACCGGATAGGGCCGCCAACGTCCTGACTTTC. This gives the protein CASRPDRAANVLTF. The full variable domain, its missing parts supplied by reference TRBV5-4 and TRBJ2-6, is ETGVTQSPTHLIKTRGQQVTLRCSSQSGHNTVSWYQQALGQGPQFIFQYYREEENGRGNFPPRFSGLQFPNYSSELNVNALELDDSALYLCASRPDRAANVLTFGAGSRLTVL.